This TCR beta chain was observed in a study of blood T cell repertoires in COVID-19. About the study: Acute-phase and convalescent COVID-19 samples originated in the United States, Italy and Spain. PBMCs, B-cell-depleted T cells, or T cells were the source of the cDNA or gDNA that made up the material.

Recruited during active infection, patients (from Seattle) were subsequently followed longitudinally. CDR1 is MNHEY and CDR2 is SVGEGT in the germline V gene. CDR3 length equals 14 residues. V was pared by 5 bases and J by 2 bases, with 12 bases between. Under the authors' procedure: The authors estimated nucleated cell counts from reference gene primer amplification. The repertoire was sequenced with immunoSEQ multiplex PCR; TCRdb's copy has only in-frame clones and lacks some. V and J calls and clone size are copied from that table; D and trimming were computed from the DNA. Altogether about 370,000 clones are present, around 87% being singletons, with the ten largest covering about 10%.

The material sequenced was peripheral blood. The chain couples TRBV6-2 or TRBV6-3 to TRBJ2-5, with D perhaps TRBD2 (6 bases). This sequence was found in a woman in her 30s with COVID-19, enrolled during active disease. The CDR3 here is CASSGKRVQETQYF. The CDR3 DNA sequence: TGTGCCAGCAGTGGAAAGCGGGTACAAGAGACCCAGTACTTC.